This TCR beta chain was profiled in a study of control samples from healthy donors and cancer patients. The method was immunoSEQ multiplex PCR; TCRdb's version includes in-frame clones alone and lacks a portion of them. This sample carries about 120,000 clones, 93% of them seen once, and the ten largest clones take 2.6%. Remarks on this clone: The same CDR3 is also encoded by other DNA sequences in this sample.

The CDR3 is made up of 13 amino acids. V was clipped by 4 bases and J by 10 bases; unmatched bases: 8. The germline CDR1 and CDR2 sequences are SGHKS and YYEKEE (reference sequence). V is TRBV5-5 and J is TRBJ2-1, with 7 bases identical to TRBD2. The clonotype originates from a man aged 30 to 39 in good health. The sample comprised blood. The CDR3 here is CASSLDWGGEQFF. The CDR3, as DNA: TGTGCCAGCAGCCTGGACTGGGGGGGGGAGCAGTTCTTC.